The 22 T cell receptor beta chains given below trace back to one sample, sequenced in a study of radiotherapy plus CTLA-4 blockade in lung cancer. TCRdb keeps only in-frame clones here, not all; method: immunoSEQ multiplex PCR. The data hold tens of thousands of clones, with approximately 79% observed a single time. The sample in question was peripheral blood, obtained from a patient treated with radiotherapy plus ipilimumab. All receptors come from a human donor with non-small cell lung cancer who had a complete response to radiotherapy plus ipilimumab.

The rearrangement joins TRBV5-1 to TRBJ2-3; the match to TRBD2 covers 7 bases. Germline V gene data show CDR1 as SGHRS and CDR2 as YFSETQ. The CDR3 has 14 amino acids. V dropped 5 bases and J dropped 2; count of bases not matched to a gene: 5. The CDR3, as DNA: TGCGCCAGCAGAGAGACTAGCCTCACAGATACGCAGTATTTT. Translated: CASRETSLTDTQYF.

The chain recombines TRBV5-1 with TRBJ2-7, with unresolved D. V was trimmed by 1 base and J by 5 bases, leaving 13 bases between them. Germline assignment: CDR1 SGHRS and CDR2 YFSETQ. The CDR3 totals 14 residues. The CDR3 bases are TGCGCCAGCAGCTTGCGTGGCCGCGTCGACGAGCAGTACTTC. This encodes CASSLRGRVDEQYF.

V is TRBV6-1 and J is TRBJ2-3, with D perhaps being TRBD1 or TRBD2 (6 bases each). Germline loops: CDR1 MNHNS, CDR2 SASEGT. The CDR3 is 15 residues long. V lost 6 bases and J 3 bases, leaving 16 bases between the germline ends. The CDR3 loop reads CASRMGGKGTDTQYF. DNA of the CDR3: TGTGCCAGCAGGATGGGGGGCAAGGGGACAGATACGCAGTATTTT.

Note on this clone: This same CDR3 is encoded by further DNA sequences in the sample. V usage is TRBV18 and J usage is TRBJ1-3; no firm D call. Per germline, CDR1 KGHSH and CDR2 LQKENI. The V end was cut by 3 bases, the J end by 2 bases, with 5 bases between. This CDR3 region has 13 residues. This CDR3 is CASSPGAGNTIYF. CDR3 in DNA: TGTGCCAGCTCACCGGGAGCTGGAAACACCATATATTTT.

The chain recombines TRBV30 with TRBJ1-2; D is undetermined. This CDR3 has 12 residues. CDR1 GTSNPN and CDR2 SVGIG come from the germline V gene (reference sequence). Trimming left V 5 bases short and J 1 base short, with 8 bases between. CDR3 residues: CAWGANNYGYTF. The CDR3 DNA reads TGTGCCTGGGGTGCCAATAACTATGGCTACACCTTC.

This clone was counted between two and nine times. This rearrangement joins TRBV9 to TRBJ1-2; TRBD1 is a possible D gene (5 bases). The CDR3 is made up of 13 amino acids. From germline, CDR1 is SGDLS and CDR2 YYNGEE. Trimming cost V 3 bases and J 4 bases, with 10 bases left between them. As DNA, the CDR3 is TGTGCCAGCAGCGCTGGGACGGGCTATGGCTACACCTTC. Translated: CASSAGTGYGYTF.

The chain is built from TRBV9 and TRBJ2-3; a weak D match, TRBD1 (6 bases). The CDR3 covers 15 residues. Trimming left V 0 bases short and J 3 bases short, with 11 bases between. CDR1 is SGDLS, CDR2 YYNGEE, per germline. CDR3 nucleotide sequence: TGTGCCAGCAGCGTAGTCACAGGGTTAACAGATACGCAGTATTTT. Encoded protein: CASSVVTGLTDTQYF.

This chain joins TRBV6-6 and TRBJ2-5; TRBD1 matches at 7 bases. J gave up 2 bases and V 2 bases, and 2 bases lay outside the gene matches. This CDR3 has 14 residues. The germline V gene encodes CDR1 MNHNY and CDR2 SVGAGI (reference sequence). The CDR3 DNA is TGTGCCAGCAGTTACGGGACAGTACAAGAGACCCAGTACTTC. This codes for CASSYGTVQETQYF.

The chain has TRBV29-1 and TRBJ2-3; D is possibly TRBD1 or TRBD2 (5 bases each). The length of the CDR3 is 13 residues. Trimming left V 4 bases short and J 2 bases short, with 10 bases between. In germline, CDR1 is SQVTM, CDR2 ANQGSEA. In DNA, the CDR3 is TGCAGCGTTGGTTTTGGGACCACAGATACGCAGTATTTT. This encodes CSVGFGTTDTQYF.

This clone has just one count. This chain uses TRBV27 with TRBJ2-7, with TRBD1 matching over 9 bases. CDR3 length: 15 residues. Germline loops: CDR1 MNHEY, CDR2 SMNVEV (reference sequence). With 5 bases clipped from V and 9 bases from J, the junction kept 14 bases outside the gene matches. CDR3 DNA sequence: TGTGCCAGCAGTCCCGGGACAGGGTGGATGGCTAGGCAGTACTTC. Translating it yields CASSPGTGWMARQYF.

This chain joins TRBV18 and TRBJ1-1; D ambiguous. V shed 0 bases and J shed 0 bases, with 17 bases lying between them. The length of the CDR3 is 18 residues. Germline CDR1 reads KGHSH; CDR2 reads LQKENI. The CDR3 DNA follows: TGTGCCAGCTCACCACCACACGCCAAATGGGGAATGAACACTGAAGCTTTCTTT. Protein sequence: CASSPPHAKWGMNTEAFF.

The chain joins TRBV4-2 to TRBJ1-5; D is unclear. The CDR3 has 17 residues. V gave up 2 bases and J gave up 0 bases, with 14 bases separating them. Germline-derived CDR1 and CDR2 are LGHNA and YNFKEQ. The CDR3 DNA is TGTGCCAGCAGCCAAACCCAACAGCTCTATAGCAATCAGCCCCAGCATTTT. Protein sequence: CASSQTQQLYSNQPQHF.

The DNA for the CDR3 is TGTGCCAGTAGTATATCCAGGGGAGCTAACTATGGCTACACCTTC. Translating gives CASSISRGANYGYTF. The chain uses TRBV19 and TRBJ1-2; D is possibly TRBD1 (6 bases). Trimming left V 2 bases short and J 0 bases short, with 10 bases between. Germline V gene data show CDR1 as LNHDA and CDR2 as SQIVND (reference sequence). This CDR3 region has 15 residues.

The chain couples TRBV9 to TRBJ2-2; 9 bases fit TRBD1. Looked up from germline, CDR1 is SGDLS and CDR2 is YYNGEE. V gave up 2 bases and J gave up 7 bases; unmatched junction bases: 9. The CDR3 covers 16 residues. The CDR3 is CASSVPDRGGVGELFF. The CDR3 DNA is TGTGCCAGCAGCGTTCCGGACAGGGGAGGGGTCGGGGAGCTGTTTTTT.

The rearrangement joins TRBV7-6 to TRBJ2-5; unclear D gene. The germline gives CDR1 SGHVS, CDR2 FNYEAQ. The CDR3 loop spans 11 amino acids. V shed 5 bases and J shed 7 bases, with 8 bases lying between them. CDR3 amino acids: CASSPQLTQYF. In DNA form, the CDR3 reads TGTGCCAGCAGCCCCCAGTTGACCCAGTACTTC.

The chain uses TRBV30 and TRBJ2-7; D is possibly TRBD2 (6 bases). Looked up from germline, CDR1 is GTSNPN and CDR2 is SVGIG (reference sequence). Trimming stripped 4 bases from V and 7 bases from J, with 14 bases between. The CDR3 is 12 amino acids. The CDR3 sequence: CAWTRGGGEQYV. The CDR3 DNA follows: TGTGCCTGGACCCGAGGCGGAGGGGAGCAGTACGTC.

The chain couples TRBV2 to TRBJ1-3; 7 nucleotides align to TRBD1. Germline V gives CDR1 SNHLY, CDR2 FYNNEI. The J segment lost 8 bases and the V segment lost 4 bases, leaving 5 bases of the junction unmatched. There are 13 residues in the CDR3. This CDR3 reads CASSGTGWDTIYF. The CDR3 coding sequence is TGTGCCAGCAGTGGGACAGGCTGGGACACCATATATTTT.

The V call is TRBV6-5, the J call TRBJ1-2; D perhaps matches TRBD1 (5 bases). In germline, CDR1 is MNHEY, CDR2 SVGAGI. The CDR3 sequence is 16 residues long. V was trimmed by 3 bases and J by 6 bases, leaving 20 bases between them. The CDR3: CASSYGPRQGLDGYTF. The CDR3 nucleotides are TGTGCCAGCAGTTATGGCCCCCGGCAGGGACTGGATGGCTACACCTTC.

The genes are TRBV25-1 and TRBJ1-2, with D perhaps matching TRBD1 (5 bases). V was shortened by 1 base and J by 6 bases, with 9 bases between the two germline ends. This CDR3 is built from 13 residues. In germline, CDR1 is MGHDK, CDR2 SYGVNS. The CDR3 DNA reads TGTGCCAGCAGTGAATGGGGGTGGGATGGCTACACCTTC. Its translation is CASSEWGWDGYTF.

The V and J genes are TRBV2 and TRBJ2-7; unclear D gene. The CDR3 is 12 residues long. V was clipped by 2 bases and J by 1 base, with 3 bases between them. The germline V gene encodes CDR1 SNHLY and CDR2 FYNNEI. For the CDR3, the DNA is TGTGCCAGCAGTGAATTTTCCTACGAGCAGTACTTC. It codes for CASSEFSYEQYF.

Only a few counts were recorded for this clone. The rearrangement links TRBV6-1 to TRBJ1-1, with 7 nucleotides matching TRBD1. V lost 6 bases and J lost 3; bases outside the gene matches: 7. The germline V gene encodes CDR1 MNHNS and CDR2 SASEGT. The CDR3 spans 14 residues. The CDR3 coding sequence is TGTGCCAGCAGGGACAGGTGGCGGGACACTGAAGCTTTCTTT. It is translated as CASRDRWRDTEAFF.

J is TRBJ1-1 and V is TRBV2; 9 bases fit TRBD1. CDR1 and CDR2 (germline): SNHLY, FYNNEI. Trimming took 3 bases from V and 4 from J; bases not matched to a gene: 6. The CDR3 covers 15 residues. The CDR3 protein is CASSDRGQGLTEAFF. The CDR3 DNA sequence: TGTGCCAGCAGTGATCGTGGACAGGGGCTCACTGAAGCTTTCTTT.